The 28 T cell receptor beta chains in this list originate from one sample, sequenced in a study of blood T cells in healthy people across ages. A sample-barcoded 5' primer and a J-beta primer mix were used in a second PCR of roughly 6 to 12 cycles. MiXCR was run by TCRdb on the 5' RACE reads, yielding one entry per CDR3 protein. The data show about a million distinct CDR3 sequences, with about 51% seen just once and around 21% held by the top ten. Material for sequencing was blood. These receptors were taken from a woman aged 55 to 70 in good health.

The CDR3 is CSVRGRQLYEQYF. In DNA, the CDR3 is TGCAGCGTTCGAGGGCGACAGCTCTACGAGCAGTACTTC. The J gene is TRBJ2-7, the V gene TRBV29-1; either TRBD1 or TRBD2 may supply D (5 bases each). CDR1 SQVTM and CDR2 ANQGSEA come from the germline V gene. With 5 bases removed from V and 3 bases from J, the gap between germline ends came to 14 bases. The CDR3 is 13 residues long.

This clonotype was counted a few times. This chain links TRBV21-1 with TRBJ2-1; TRBD2, the D gene given by the table, was not confirmed from the DNA. TRBV21-1 is a listed pseudogene. The CDR3 totals 13 residues. The CDR3 DNA sequence: TGTGCCAGCAGCAAAGGGAGGTTAAGTGAGCAGTTCTTC. Its translation: CASSKGRLSEQFF.

V and J are TRBV7-9 and TRBJ1-2; 12 bases align to TRBD1. Trimming removed 6 bases from V and 2 bases from J; junction bases left unmatched: 10. CDR1 and CDR2 (germline): SEHNR, FQNEAQ (reference sequence). The CDR3 is 17 residues long. CDR3 amino acids: CASRSGTGGPLNYGYTF. CDR3 nucleotide sequence: TGTGCCAGCAGGTCCGGGACAGGGGGCCCGCTCAACTATGGCTACACCTTC. Based on the CDR3 plus reference TRBV7-9 and TRBJ1-2, the full variable domain is DTGVSQNPRHKITKRGQNVTFRCDPISEHNRLYWYRQTLGQGPEFLTYFQNEAQLEKSRLLSDRFSAERPKGSFSTLEIQRTEQGDSAMYLCASRSGTGGPLNYGYTFGSGTRLTVV.

The sample holds a few counts of this clonotype. V is TRBV15 and J is TRBJ1-4, with no clear D. The CDR3 is made up of 13 amino acids. In germline, CDR1 is LNHNV, CDR2 YYDKDF (reference sequence). The V gene lost 5 bases and the J gene lost 8 bases, with 12 bases spanning the gap. The CDR3 DNA reads TGTGCCACCAGCCGCGGGATTCGCGAAAAACTGTTTTTT. Residues: CATSRGIREKLFF. Supplemented by reference TRBV15 and TRBJ1-4, the full variable domain reads DAMVIQNPRYQVTQFGKPVTLSCSQTLNHNVMYWYQQKSSQAPKLLFHYYDKDFNNEADTPDNFQSRRPNTSFCFLDIRSPGLGDTAMYLCATSRGIREKLFFGSGTQLSVL.

The chain employs TRBV5-1 and TRBJ1-5; D is unclear. Germline V gene data show CDR1 as SGHRS and CDR2 as YFSETQ. Trimming stripped 3 bases from V and 0 bases from J, with 13 bases between. CDR3 size: 16 residues. The CDR3 loop reads CASSYDGPYSNQPQHF. CDR3 nucleotide sequence: TGCGCCAGCAGCTACGACGGGCCATATAGCAATCAGCCCCAGCATTTT.

The chain recombines TRBV12-3 or TRBV12-4 with TRBJ2-1; TRBD1 matches 7 bases. The CDR3 is 13 amino acids. V gave up 4 bases and J gave up 12 bases; unmatched junction bases: 9. CDR3: CASSCGPAGGQFF. CDR3 bases: TGTGCCAGCAGTTGTGGTCCCGCAGGGGGGCAGTTCTTC.

The gene calls are TRBV5-1 and TRBJ2-3, with 7 bases aligning to TRBD2. This CDR3 has 21 residues. J lost 0 bases, V lost 0 bases, and 19 bases had no gene match. CDR1 is SGHRS, CDR2 YFSETQ, per germline. The CDR3 reads CASSLVTEGWGIGRSTDTQYF. DNA of the CDR3: TGCGCCAGCAGCTTGGTTACAGAAGGATGGGGGATCGGGAGGAGCACAGATACGCAGTATTTT.

Note on this clonotype: This clone may be a read error of a much larger clone one base away. The chain carries TRBV12-3 or TRBV12-4 and TRBJ2-5; no reliable D call. The J call may be wrong; the DNA end is better matched by TRBJ2-7. The CDR3 is 13 residues long. The CDR3 sequence is CASSLAPMHEQYF. The CDR3 nucleotides read TGTGCCAGCAGTTTGGCCCCCATGCACGAGCAGTACTTC.

This chain connects TRBV4-3 to TRBJ2-5, with D tentatively TRBD1 or TRBD2 (5 bases each). Germline V gene lookup returns CDR1 LGHNA and CDR2 YSLEER. Trimming took off 4 bases at V and 1 base at J, with 16 bases between the two ends. The CDR3 length is 16 residues. The CDR3, as DNA: TGCGCCAGCAGCCCCTCCCCCGGGGCAGTCCAAGAGACCCAGTACTTC. Translation gives CASSPSPGAVQETQYF.

The V gene is TRBV20-1, the J gene TRBJ2-1; TRBD2 matches at 8 bases. The junction had 8 bases not matched to a gene; V was cut back by 0 bases and J by 7 bases. The CDR3 runs 15 residues. CDR1 is DFQATT, CDR2 SNEGSKA, per germline (reference sequence). The CDR3 sequence is CSARDFREGLNEQFF. CDR3 DNA: TGCAGTGCTAGAGATTTTCGGGAGGGCCTTAATGAGCAGTTCTTC.

The J gene is TRBJ2-5, the V gene TRBV30; TRBD1 might be the D (6 bases). The CDR3 consists of 13 residues. V lost 0 bases and J lost 4, with 9 bases in between. Germline CDR1 reads GTSNPN; CDR2 reads SVGIG (reference sequence). The CDR3 loop reads CAWSVQGGETQYF. The DNA for the CDR3 is TGTGCCTGGAGTGTACAAGGGGGAGAGACCCAGTACTTC.

Concerning this clonotype: The junction does not match germline at one end; this may be a read error. J is TRBJ2-7 and V is TRBV12-3 or TRBV12-4, with D perhaps TRBD1 (6 bases). This CDR3 is built from 12 residues. This CDR3 reads CAGSDRSFGQYF. CDR3 nucleotide sequence: TGTGCCGGCAGTGACAGGAGCTTTGGGCAGTACTTC.

The V gene is TRBV27, the J gene TRBJ2-5, with D possibly TRBD1 on 6 matching bases. The last part of the DNA fits TRBJ2-7 better; the J call may be wrong. This CDR3 has 14 amino acids. Germline V gene sequence: CDR1 MNHEY, CDR2 SMNVEV (reference sequence). The CDR3 protein is CASSPTRGWYEQYF. The CDR3, as DNA: TGTGCCAGCAGTCCCACTAGGGGGTGGTACGAGCAGTACTTC.

CDR3 residues: CASSLSPSGSVVDTQYF. The CDR3 coding sequence is TGTGCCAGCAGTTTATCACCTAGCGGGAGTGTGGTAGATACGCAGTATTTT. V usage is TRBV27 and J usage is TRBJ2-3; TRBD2 agrees at 10 bases. The V segment lost 0 bases and the J segment 5 bases; nucleotides outside the gene matches: 8. CDR1 and CDR2 from the germline V gene are MNHEY and SMNVEV (reference sequence). This CDR3 spans 17 amino acids.

This clonotype has a single count. The J gene is TRBJ2-1, the V gene TRBV6-2 or TRBV6-3; D gene uncertain. There are 12 residues in the CDR3. Germline CDR1 and CDR2: MNHEY and SVGEGT. In nucleotides, the CDR3 is TGTGTCACGTATAGCTCCTACAATGAGCAGTTCTTC. This codes for CVTYSSYNEQFF.

The rearrangement uses TRBV5-1 and TRBJ2-1, with D unclear. CDR1 is SGHRS and CDR2 is YFSETQ in the germline V gene. This CDR3 has 15 residues. The V end lost 0 bases, the J end lost 7 bases, and 14 bases lay between the germline ends. CDR3 nucleotide sequence: TGCGCCAGCAGCTTGGGTTTAATAAGTGTTAATGAGCAGTTCTTC. As protein: CASSLGLISVNEQFF. The full variable domain, completed using reference TRBV5-1 and TRBJ2-1, is KAGVTQTPRYLIKTRGQQVTLSCSPISGHRSVSWYQQTPGQGLQFLFEYFSETQRNKGNFPGRFSGRQFSNSRSEMNVSTLELGDSALYLCASSLGLISVNEQFFGPGTRLTVL.

The chain joins TRBV4-1 to TRBJ2-7; a possible D gene is TRBD1 (5 bases). With the DNA end fitting TRBJ2-5 better, the J assignment may be wrong. Germline V gene lookup returns CDR1 MGHRA and CDR2 YSYEKL. The CDR3 has 15 residues. The CDR3 region is CASSHGQTPEETQYF. Written as DNA, the CDR3 is TGCGCCAGCAGCCATGGACAAACCCCTGAAGAGACCCAGTACTTC.

This clonotype was picked up a small number of times. The rearrangement joins TRBV25-1 to TRBJ2-5; no clear D gene. The end of the DNA is better explained by TRBJ2-7, so the J call may be wrong. The germline gives CDR1 MGHDK, CDR2 SYGVNS. This CDR3 spans 14 amino acids. As DNA, the CDR3 is TGTGCCAGCAGCCCTGAAGAGTTTGTCTACGAGCAGTACTTC. It translates to CASSPEEFVYEQYF.

The J gene is TRBJ2-1, the V gene TRBV6-1; D call uncertain. In germline, CDR1 is MNHNS, CDR2 SASEGT. V gave up 7 bases and J gave up 10 bases, with 8 bases separating them. The CDR3 runs to 10 residues. The CDR3: CASKIEEQFF. CDR3 DNA: TGTGCCAGCAAGATTGAAGAGCAGTTCTTC.

The CDR3 spells CASSSVTSGSTDTQYF. The CDR3 DNA reads as TGTGCCAGCAGCTCTGTGACCAGCGGGAGCACAGATACGCAGTATTTT. The chain uses TRBV12-3 or TRBV12-4 and TRBJ2-3; the D gene is possibly TRBD2 (6 bases). The CDR3 consists of 16 residues. V was clipped by 6 bases and J by 0 bases, with 16 bases between them.

The gene calls are TRBV6-1 and TRBJ2-5, with D perhaps matching TRBD2 (5 bases). CDR1 is MNHNS, CDR2 SASEGT, per germline. Trimming left V 6 bases short and J 5 bases short, with 19 bases between. The CDR3 has 15 amino acids. The CDR3 region is CASRSEGLREETQYF. CDR3 in DNA: TGTGCCAGCAGGTCCGAAGGTCTAAGGGAGGAGACCCAGTACTTC.

Concerning this clonotype itself: A much larger clone is a single base away; this may be a read error. The V call is TRBV27, the J call TRBJ2-5; 13 bases line up with TRBD2. Germline V gives CDR1 MNHEY, CDR2 SMNVEV (reference sequence). V was clipped by 5 bases and J by 11 bases; unmatched bases: 11. The CDR3 has 15 residues. CDR3 coding DNA: TGTGCCAGCAGTCCGACTAGCGGGAGGTTCAATGAGCAGTACTTC. Amino acid sequence: CASSPTSGRFNEQYF.

V usage is TRBV28 and J usage is TRBJ2-7, with D perhaps TRBD1 (6 bases). This CDR3 has 15 residues. Germline assignment: CDR1 MDHEN and CDR2 SYDVKM. The V end was cut by 6 bases, the J end by 5 bases, with 20 bases between. CDR3 loop: CASSPEGRWGHEQYF. CDR3 in DNA: TGTGCCAGCAGCCCCGAGGGGCGATGGGGGCACGAGCAGTACTTC.

J is TRBJ2-3 and V is TRBV5-1; D is possibly TRBD1 (5 bases). CDR3 length equals 14 residues. Trimming took off 0 bases at V and 5 bases at J, with 10 bases between the two ends. Germline V lookup: CDR1 SGHRS, CDR2 YFSETQ. The CDR3 DNA follows: TGCGCCAGCAGCTTGGGACAGAATCGAGATACGCAGTATTTT. Its protein is CASSLGQNRDTQYF.

V and J are TRBV3-1 and TRBJ2-7; 8 bases align to TRBD2. The V segment lost 0 bases and the J segment 0 bases; nucleotides outside the gene matches: 7. Per germline, CDR1 LGHDT and CDR2 YNNKEL (reference sequence). CDR3 length: 17 amino acids. CDR3 in amino acids: CASSQDLRAGASYEQYF. Written as DNA, the CDR3 is TGTGCCAGCAGCCAAGACCTCAGAGCGGGAGCCTCCTACGAGCAGTACTTC.

This clonotype was seen only a few times. The chain is built from TRBV7-9 and TRBJ1-6; the D gene is possibly TRBD1 (5 bases). The CDR3 is 14 residues long. Trimming took off 2 bases at V and 8 bases at J, with 10 bases between the two ends. Germline values: CDR1 SEHNR, CDR2 FQNEAQ (reference sequence). The CDR3 is CASSLSGRDSPLHF. The CDR3 bases are TGTGCCAGCAGCTTAAGTGGCAGGGATTCACCCCTCCACTTT. Based on the CDR3 plus reference TRBV7-9 and TRBJ1-6, the full variable domain is DTGVSQNPRHKITKRGQNVTFRCDPISEHNRLYWYRQTLGQGPEFLTYFQNEAQLEKSRLLSDRFSAERPKGSFSTLEIQRTEQGDSAMYLCASSLSGRDSPLHFGNGTRLTVT.

The V call is TRBV5-5, the J call TRBJ2-2; 8 bases map to TRBD1. The trim removed 3 bases at V and 6 bases at J, leaving 7 bases unmatched. In germline, CDR1 is SGHKS, CDR2 YYEKEE (reference sequence). The CDR3 totals 15 residues. The CDR3 DNA reads as TGTGCCAGCAGCTGGGGAGGACAGGGTTCCGGGGAGCTGTTTTTT. Its protein product is CASSWGGQGSGELFF. Based on the CDR3 plus reference TRBV5-5 and TRBJ2-2, the full variable domain is DAGVTQSPTHLIKTRGQQVTLRCSPISGHKSVSWYQQVLGQGPQFIFQYYEKEERGRGNFPDRFSARQFPNYSSELNVNALLLGDSALYLCASSWGGQGSGELFFGEGSRLTVL.

Points on this clonotype: This could be a read error, since a much larger clone is one nucleotide away. The chain recombines TRBV4-2 with TRBJ2-7, with 9 positions matching TRBD2. CDR1 is LGHNA and CDR2 is YNFKEQ in the germline V gene. Trimming removed 2 bases from V and 7 bases from J; junction bases left unmatched: 12. The CDR3 is made up of 16 amino acids. The CDR3 reads CASSQNGGGAFGEQYF. The CDR3 nucleotides read TGTGCCAGCAGCCAAAATGGCGGGGGGGCTTTTGGTGAGCAGTACTTC.